This TCR beta chain was observed in a study of cytomegalovirus exposure and HLA in healthy donors. Primers: 60 Vbeta forward and 13 Jbeta reverse. Assay used: immunoSEQ multiplex PCR; TCRdb lists only in-frame clones, some missing. The table shows 150,000 to 200,000 clones, with around three quarters occurring only once. General observations from the study: Association of a missense DCLRE1C variant with TCR beta V- and J-gene trimming was reported in a later analysis.

This clone was found once. Its antigen is undetermined. Material for sequencing was PBMCs. This clonotype was obtained from a woman between 40 and 55 years old in good health and CMV-seronegative.

The CDR3 loop reads CASSYSTSGRPYEQYF. DNA for the CDR3: TGTGCCAGCAGTTACTCGACTAGCGGGAGACCCTACGAGCAGTACTTC. V gene TRBV6-5 combines with J gene TRBJ2-7, with 12 nucleotides matching TRBD2. J gave up 2 bases and V 0 bases, and 2 bases lay outside the gene matches. This CDR3 spans 16 amino acids. Germline V gene sequence: CDR1 MNHEY, CDR2 SVGAGI.